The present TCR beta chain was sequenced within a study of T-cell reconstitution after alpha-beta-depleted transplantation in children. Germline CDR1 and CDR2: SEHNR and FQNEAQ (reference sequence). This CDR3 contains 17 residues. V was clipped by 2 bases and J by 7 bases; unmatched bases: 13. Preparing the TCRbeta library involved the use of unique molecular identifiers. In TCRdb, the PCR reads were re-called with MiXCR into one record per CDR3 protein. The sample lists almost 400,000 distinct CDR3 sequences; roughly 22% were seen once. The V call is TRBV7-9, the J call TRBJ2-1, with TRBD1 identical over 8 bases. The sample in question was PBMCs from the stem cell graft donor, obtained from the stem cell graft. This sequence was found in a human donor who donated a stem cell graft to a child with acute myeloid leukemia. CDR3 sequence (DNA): TGTGCCAGCAGCTTAAGTAGCGGCAGGGGGCGCAGGAATGAGCAGTTCTTC. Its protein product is CASSLSSGRGRRNEQFF.